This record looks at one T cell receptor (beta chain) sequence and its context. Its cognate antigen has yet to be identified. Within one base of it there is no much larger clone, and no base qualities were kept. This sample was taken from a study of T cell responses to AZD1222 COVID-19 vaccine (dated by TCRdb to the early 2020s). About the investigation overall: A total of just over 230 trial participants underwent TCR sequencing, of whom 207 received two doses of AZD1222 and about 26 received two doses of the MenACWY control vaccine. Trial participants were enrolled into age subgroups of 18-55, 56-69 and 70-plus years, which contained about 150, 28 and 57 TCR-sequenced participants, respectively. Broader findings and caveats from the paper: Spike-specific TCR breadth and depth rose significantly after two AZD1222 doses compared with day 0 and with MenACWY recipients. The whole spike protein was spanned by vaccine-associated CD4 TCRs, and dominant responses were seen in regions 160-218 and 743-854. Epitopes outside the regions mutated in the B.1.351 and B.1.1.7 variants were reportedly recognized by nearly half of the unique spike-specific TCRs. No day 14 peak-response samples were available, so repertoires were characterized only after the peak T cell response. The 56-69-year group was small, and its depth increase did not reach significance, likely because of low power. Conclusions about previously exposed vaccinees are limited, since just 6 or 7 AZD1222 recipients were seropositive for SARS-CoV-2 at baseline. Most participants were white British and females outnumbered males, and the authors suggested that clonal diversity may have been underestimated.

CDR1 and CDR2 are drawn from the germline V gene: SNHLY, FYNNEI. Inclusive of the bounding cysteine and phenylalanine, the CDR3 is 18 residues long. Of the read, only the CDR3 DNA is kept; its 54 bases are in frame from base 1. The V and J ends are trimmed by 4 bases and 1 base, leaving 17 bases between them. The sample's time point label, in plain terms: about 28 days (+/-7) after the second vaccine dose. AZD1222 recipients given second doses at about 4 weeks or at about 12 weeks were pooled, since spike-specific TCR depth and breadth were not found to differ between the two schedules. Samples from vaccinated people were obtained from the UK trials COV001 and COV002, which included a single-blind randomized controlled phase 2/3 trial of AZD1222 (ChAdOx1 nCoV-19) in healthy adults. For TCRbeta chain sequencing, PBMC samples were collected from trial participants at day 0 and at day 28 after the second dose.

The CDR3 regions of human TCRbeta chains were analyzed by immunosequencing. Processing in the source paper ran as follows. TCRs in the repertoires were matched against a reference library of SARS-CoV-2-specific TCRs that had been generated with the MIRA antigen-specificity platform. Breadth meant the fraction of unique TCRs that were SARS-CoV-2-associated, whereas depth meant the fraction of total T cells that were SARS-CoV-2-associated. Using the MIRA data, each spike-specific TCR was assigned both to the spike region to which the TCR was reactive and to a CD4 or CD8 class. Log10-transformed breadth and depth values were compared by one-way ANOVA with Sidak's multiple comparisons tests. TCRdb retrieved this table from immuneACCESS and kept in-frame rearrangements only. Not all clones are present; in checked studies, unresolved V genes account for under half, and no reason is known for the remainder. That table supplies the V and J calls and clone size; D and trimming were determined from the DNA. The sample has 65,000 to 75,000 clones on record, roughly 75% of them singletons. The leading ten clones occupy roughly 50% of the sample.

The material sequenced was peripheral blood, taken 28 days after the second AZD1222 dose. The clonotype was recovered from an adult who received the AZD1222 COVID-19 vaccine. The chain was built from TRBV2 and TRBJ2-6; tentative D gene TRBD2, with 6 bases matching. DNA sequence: TGTGCCAGCAGTGCAACTTTGCGGGGTTTTTCTGGGGCCAACGTCCTGACTTTC. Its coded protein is CASSATLRGFSGANVLTF.